Described below is a single TCR beta chain sequence and its context. The CDR3 runs 15 residues. V lost 2 bases to trimming and J lost 1 base; unmatched junction nucleotides: 1. Germline CDR1 KGHSH, CDR2 LQKENI. This entry belongs to a study of blood T cell repertoires in COVID-19. Overall study context: The United States, Italy and Spain provided the acute and convalescent COVID-19 samples. From T cells, B-cell-depleted T cells, or PBMCs came the material, which was cDNA or gDNA.

Study processing details: Counts of nucleated cells, estimated from reference gene primer amplification, were obtained. The table came from immunoSEQ multiplex PCR; TCRdb's copy has only in-frame clones and leaves some out. V and J calls plus clone size are reproduced from that table; the DNA served to infer D and trimming. The sample has about 89,000 clones, roughly 80% seen once. This chain uses TRBV18 with TRBJ2-3; 9 nucleotides agree with TRBD2. The sequencing input was peripheral blood. The receptor comes from a human donor in a cohort sampled during active COVID-19. The CDR3 sequence is CASSPAGGGTDTQYF. Here the CDR3 DNA reads TGTGCCAGCTCACCAGCGGGAGGGGGCACAGATACGCAGTATTTT.